These 7 T cell receptor beta chains originate from one sample sequenced in a study of human T cells and chemical hapten exposure. The time point here: pre-sensitization, week 0. Treatment given: therapeutic diphenylcyclopropenone sensitization with weekly scalp DPC. TCRdb re-called the RACE reads through MiXCR, storing one row per CDR3 protein. Counted here are tens of thousands of distinct CDR3 sequences, approximately 10% occurring once; the ten biggest clones make up approximately 6.3%. The sample in question was whole blood, obtained in connection with sensitization to the hapten diphenylcyclopropenone (DPC). These receptors were collected from a man younger than 40 with alopecia areata. Some clones in this sample may be carry-over from other donors' samples.

V gene TRBV5-1 combines with J gene TRBJ2-3; possibly TRBD2 for D (5 bases). Trimming pared 0 bases from V and 0 bases from J, leaving 8 bases between. The CDR3 has 15 residues. CDR1 SGHRS and CDR2 YFSETQ come from the germline V gene. CDR3 region: CASSLDGVSTDTQYF. The CDR3 DNA sequence: TGCGCCAGCAGCTTGGACGGGGTGAGCACAGATACGCAGTATTTT.

This clonotype was recorded a few times. The chain combines TRBV12-3 or TRBV12-4 with TRBJ2-7, with D possibly being TRBD1 (6 bases). Trimming removed 5 bases at V and 4 bases at J, with 9 bases between. This CDR3 region has 12 residues. Here the CDR3 reads CASSITGYEQYF. The CDR3 DNA is TGTGCCAGCAGTATCACAGGGTACGAGCAGTACTTC.

At least ten counts were recorded for this clonotype. This sequence joins TRBV15 and TRBJ2-4; a weak D match, TRBD2 (5 bases). The CDR3 length is 13 residues. V was cut by 7 bases and J by 9 bases, with 16 bases left in between. Germline CDR1 is LNHNV and CDR2 is YYDKDF (reference sequence). The CDR3 coding sequence is TGTGCCACCACCGAGGGAGTTACGTCCATTCAGTACTTC. This gives the protein CATTEGVTSIQYF.

The chain carries TRBV28 and TRBJ1-2; possibly TRBD1 for D (5 bases). The germline CDR1 and CDR2 sequences are MDHEN and SYDVKM. The V end was cut by 2 bases, the J end by 7 bases, with 14 bases between. CDR3 length equals 14 residues. CDR3 bases: TGTGCCAGCAGTTTAGGGGCAAAGGCCTTTGGCTACACCTTC. Protein product: CASSLGAKAFGYTF.

The table lists this clonotype with many counts. V and J are TRBV29-1 and TRBJ2-2, with TRBD1 matching over 8 bases. Trimming cost V 6 bases and J 4 bases; bases outside gene matches: 1. The CDR3 extends over 12 amino acids. From germline, CDR1 is SQVTM and CDR2 ANQGSEA. The CDR3 is CSVDRATGELFF. Here the CDR3 DNA reads TGCAGCGTGGACAGGGCCACCGGGGAGCTGTTTTTT.

V is TRBV7-2 and J is TRBJ1-5; the D gene is possibly TRBD1 (5 bases). The CDR3 consists of 15 residues. V was shortened by 5 bases and J by 2 bases, with 13 bases between the two germline ends. Germline V gives CDR1 SGHTA, CDR2 FQGNSA. The CDR3 coding sequence is TGTGCCAGCAGCGGGGCGGGGTTAGGCAATCAGCCCCAGCATTTT. It translates to CASSGAGLGNQPQHF. Drawing the rest from reference TRBV7-2 and TRBJ1-5, the complete variable domain is GAGVSQSPSNKVTEKGKDVELRCDPISGHTALYWYRQSLGQGLEFLIYFQGNSAPDKSGLPSDRFSAERTGGSVSTLTIQRTQQEDSAVYLCASSGAGLGNQPQHFGDGTRLSIL.

This clonotype was detected many times. The chain uses TRBV7-9 and TRBJ2-2, with 9 bases identical to TRBD2. Trimming cost V 4 bases and J 7 bases; bases outside gene matches: 4. The length of the CDR3 is 14 residues. Germline V gives CDR1 SEHNR, CDR2 FQNEAQ (reference sequence). The CDR3 here is CASSSGLAVGELFF. DNA for the CDR3: TGTGCCAGCAGCTCGGGACTAGCCGTCGGGGAGCTGTTTTTT. Filled out from reference TRBV7-9 and TRBJ2-2, the complete variable domain reads DTGVSQNPRHKITKRGQNVTFRCDPISEHNRLYWYRQTLGQGPEFLTYFQNEAQLEKSRLLSDRFSAERPKGSFSTLEIQRTEQGDSAMYLCASSSGLAVGELFFGEGSRLTVL.